This entry lists 2 T cell receptor beta chains sequenced from one sample in a study of T cells in Graves' hyperthyroidism and ophthalmopathy. Amplification yielded TCR beta CDR3 regions, with RNA transcripts as the source. The HTBI primer set drove a first-round RT-PCR of the TCR CDR3. Each CDR3 protein is one row after TCRdb ran MiXCR on the multiplex PCR reads. The sample lists about 520,000 distinct CDR3 sequences, approximately 24% occurring once. The sequenced sample was blood. These receptors all stem from a woman in her twenties or thirties with Graves' ophthalmopathy.

Many counts were recorded for this clonotype. The chain couples TRBV5-1 to TRBJ2-7, with no clear D. V dropped 6 bases and J dropped 0 bases, with 10 bases sitting between them. The germline gives CDR1 SGHRS, CDR2 YFSETQ. The CDR3 spans 13 residues. The CDR3 DNA reads TGCGCCAGCACCTCCCAGAGCTCCTACGAGCAGTACTTC. This translates into CASTSQSSYEQYF.

There are many counts of this clonotype. The rearrangement links TRBV28 to TRBJ1-1, with 7 bases lining up with TRBD1. CDR3 size: 17 residues. Germline V lookup: CDR1 MDHEN, CDR2 SYDVKM. With 3 bases clipped from V and 1 base from J, the junction kept 11 bases outside the gene matches. The CDR3 DNA reads TGTGCCAGCAGTTTGGGTATAGGAGACAGGGCGAACACTGAAGCTTTCTTT. It yields the protein CASSLGIGDRANTEAFF.